Listed here are 32 T cell receptor beta chains from one sample, sequenced in a study of blood T cell repertoires in COVID-19. Generated by immunoSEQ multiplex PCR, the TCRdb table keeps only in-frame clones and is missing some. There are hundreds of thousands of clones in the sample; around nine tenths occur only once, and 4.5% to 5.5% lies in the top ten. Sequenced input: PBMCs or T cells enriched from blood (not recorded which). Receptor source: a man aged 55 to 69 who had recovered from COVID-19.

This chain uses TRBV7-2 with TRBJ2-3; D is perhaps TRBD1 (5 bases). V was cut by 2 bases and J by 2 bases, with 14 bases left in between. This CDR3 has 16 residues. Germline CDR1 and CDR2: SGHTA and FQGNSA. The CDR3 reads CASSLRGVDITDTQYF. CDR3 DNA: TGTGCCAGCAGCTTAAGGGGCGTTGATATCACAGATACGCAGTATTTT.

The genes are TRBV7-9 and TRBJ2-7; 8 positions agree with TRBD2. The J segment lost 5 bases and the V segment lost 5 bases, leaving 17 bases of the junction unmatched. The CDR3 length is 17 residues. Germline-derived CDR1 and CDR2 are SEHNR and FQNEAQ (reference sequence). DNA of the CDR3: TGTGCCAGCAGCCCCCGGGAGGGACGAGCGAAGGGGGACGAGCAGTACTTC. Its protein product is CASSPREGRAKGDEQYF.

The chain joins TRBV6-5 to TRBJ2-3; D not resolved. Germline lookup yields CDR1 MNHEY and CDR2 SVGAGI. There are 16 residues in the CDR3. V shed 2 bases and J shed 0 bases, with 12 bases lying between them. CDR3 protein: CASSYKAGASTDTQYF. Written as DNA, the CDR3 is TGTGCCAGCAGTTACAAGGCCGGAGCTAGCACAGATACGCAGTATTTT.

The chain links TRBV9 to TRBJ1-6; unclear D gene. The germline V and J ends were trimmed by 4 bases and 0 bases, with 8 bases remaining between them. This CDR3 contains 15 residues. Germline V gene lookup returns CDR1 SGDLS and CDR2 YYNGEE. The CDR3, as DNA: TGTGCCAGCAGCTCTGAGAGCTCCTATAATTCACCCCTCCACTTT. It encodes CASSSESSYNSPLHF.

The chain is built from TRBV6-5 and TRBJ1-2; D is uncertain. Germline V gene lookup returns CDR1 MNHEY and CDR2 SVGAGI. V lost 6 bases and J lost 4, with 18 bases in between. CDR3 length: 15 residues. CDR3 nucleotide sequence: TGTGCCAGCAGCGACGCTCCGGGTGAAGCCTATGGCTACACCTTC. Translation: CASSDAPGEAYGYTF.

The CDR3 bases are TGCGCCAGCAGCCACCCGGACAGGGACCAGTTCTTC. Translated: CASSHPDRDQFF. The chain is built from TRBV4-1 and TRBJ2-1; 8 bases agree with TRBD1. The germline gives CDR1 MGHRA, CDR2 YSYEKL. The ends lost 3 bases at V and 13 bases at J; junction bases unmatched: 5. The CDR3 is 12 residues long.

The CDR3 coding sequence is TGTGCCAGTAGTCCGGCGGGGACGGGTCCATATGGCTACACCTTC. As protein: CASSPAGTGPYGYTF. V usage is TRBV19 and J usage is TRBJ1-2; maybe TRBD1 (5 bases). The CDR3 length is 15 residues. CDR1 is LNHDA and CDR2 is SQIVND in the germline V gene (reference sequence). V was pared by 5 bases and J by 5 bases, with 18 bases between.

The chain couples TRBV9 to TRBJ1-2; D is possibly TRBD1 (6 bases). V gave up 0 bases and J gave up 5 bases, with 11 bases separating them. The CDR3 is 14 residues long. CDR1 and CDR2 from the germline V gene are SGDLS and YYNGEE. The CDR3 loop reads CASSVGTGTYGYTF. The CDR3 coding sequence is TGTGCCAGCAGCGTAGGTACAGGGACGTATGGCTACACCTTC.

The genes are TRBV29-1 and TRBJ1-1; a possible D gene is TRBD1 (5 bases). The germline V gene encodes CDR1 SQVTM and CDR2 ANQGSEA. The CDR3 consists of 15 residues. Trimming took off 4 bases at V and 0 bases at J, with 15 bases between the two ends. As DNA, the CDR3 is TGCAGCGTTGGACCCCCCAGGGCGCTGAACACTGAAGCTTTCTTT. Translating it yields CSVGPPRALNTEAFF.

This rearrangement joins TRBV27 to TRBJ2-7, with D perhaps matching TRBD2 (7 bases). CDR1 and CDR2 (germline): MNHEY, SMNVEV (reference sequence). The CDR3 covers 14 residues. Trimming stripped 4 bases from V and 5 bases from J, with 15 bases between. CDR3 in DNA: TGTGCCAGCAGTTATCGATGGGGGGGCGACGAGCAGTACTTC. Translated, it gives CASSYRWGGDEQYF.

The chain employs TRBV30 and TRBJ2-7; 7 positions match TRBD2. With 3 bases clipped from V and 1 base from J, the junction kept 6 bases outside the gene matches. The CDR3 covers 14 residues. Germline CDR1 is GTSNPN and CDR2 is SVGIG (reference sequence). CDR3 in DNA: TGTGCCTGGAGGGGGAGGGATCGGTCCTACGAGCAGTACTTC. Protein product: CAWRGRDRSYEQYF.

The chain employs TRBV5-1 and TRBJ2-3, with D possibly matching TRBD2 (5 bases). Germline-derived CDR1 and CDR2 are SGHRS and YFSETQ. The CDR3 consists of 14 residues. The V gene lost 0 bases and the J gene lost 12 bases, with 17 bases spanning the gap. Here the CDR3 DNA reads TGCGCCAGCAGCTTGGCCGGAGGATCCCCCACCCAGTATTTT. Translating gives CASSLAGGSPTQYF.

The gene calls are TRBV6-1 and TRBJ2-7, with 10 positions matching TRBD1. The CDR3 runs to 15 residues. From germline, CDR1 is MNHNS and CDR2 SASEGT. The junction had 3 bases not matched to a gene; V was cut back by 0 bases and J by 4 bases. The CDR3 DNA reads TGTGCCAGCAGTGAAGCGGGACAGGGGCTGTACGAGCAGTACTTC. It codes for CASSEAGQGLYEQYF.

This rearrangement joins TRBV5-1 to TRBJ2-2; no definite D call. V lost 6 bases to trimming and J lost 0 bases, with 12 bases between them. CDR1 is SGHRS, CDR2 YFSETQ, per germline. The CDR3 has 15 amino acids. The CDR3 protein is CASIFAPTNTGELFF. The CDR3, as DNA: TGCGCCAGCATTTTCGCTCCTACGAACACCGGGGAGCTGTTTTTT.

The rearrangement joins TRBV5-1 to TRBJ2-4; 9 nucleotides agree with TRBD2. Germline values: CDR1 SGHRS, CDR2 YFSETQ. The CDR3 extends over 17 amino acids. V was clipped by 0 bases and J by 0 bases; unmatched bases: 4. The CDR3 DNA reads as TGCGCCAGCAGCTTGGAGCGGGGGGATATAGCCAAAAACATTCAGTACTTC. As protein: CASSLERGDIAKNIQYF.

V and J are TRBV3-1 (or the pseudogene TRBV3-2) and TRBJ1-6, with D possibly matching TRBD1 (6 bases). CDR3 length equals 15 residues. Germline CDR1 reads LGHDT; CDR2 reads YNNKEL (reference sequence). V was trimmed by 1 base and J by 8 bases, leaving 12 bases between them. CDR3 bases: TGTGCCAGCAGCCAAGGTTCAGGGGCGGATTCACCCCTCCACTTT. Translated: CASSQGSGADSPLHF.

The genes are TRBV29-1 and TRBJ1-1; D gene ambiguous. The V gene's germline CDR1 is SQVTM and CDR2 ANQGSEA. V shed 0 bases and J shed 4 bases, with 6 bases lying between them. This CDR3 is built from 12 residues. The CDR3, as DNA: TGCAGCGTTGAAGATATCGGCACTGAAGCTTTCTTT. It translates to CSVEDIGTEAFF.

V and J are TRBV4-2 and TRBJ2-1; no definite D call. V shed 0 bases and J shed 10 bases, with 10 bases lying between them. The CDR3 is 13 residues long. The germline V gene has CDR1 LGHNA and CDR2 YNFKEQ. This CDR3 is CASSQDTAREQFF. CDR3 bases: TGTGCCAGCAGCCAAGATACCGCGCGGGAGCAGTTCTTC.

The genes are TRBV3-1 (or the pseudogene TRBV3-2) and TRBJ1-6; 7 bases map to TRBD1. J was trimmed by 3 bases and V by 4 bases; bases with no gene match: 3. The CDR3 is 15 amino acids. Germline CDR1 is LGHDT and CDR2 is YNNKEL (reference sequence). CDR3 nucleotide sequence: TGTGCCAGCAGCCCCACAGGGGTCTATAATTCACCCCTCCACTTT. This gives the protein CASSPTGVYNSPLHF.

This clone appeared a few times. The chain carries TRBV10-3 and TRBJ2-2; 14 bases map to TRBD2. The CDR3 extends over 17 amino acids. V lost 7 bases to trimming and J lost 3 bases; unmatched junction nucleotides: 7. From germline, CDR1 is ENHRY and CDR2 SYGVKD. CDR3 amino acids: CAINGLAGGSDTGELFF. The CDR3 nucleotides read TGTGCCATCAATGGACTAGCGGGAGGTTCGGACACCGGGGAGCTGTTTTTT.

The rearrangement links TRBV5-1 to TRBJ2-1; the D gene is possibly TRBD2 (6 bases). Trimming left V 4 bases short and J 6 bases short, with 20 bases between. CDR3 size: 16 residues. Germline CDR1 SGHRS, CDR2 YFSETQ. The DNA for the CDR3 is TGCGCCAGCAGCGGTCGGGACTCCAACGATCTCAATGAGCAGTTCTTC. Its protein product is CASSGRDSNDLNEQFF.

The chain uses TRBV24-1 and TRBJ2-7; 14 positions match TRBD2. Germline V gives CDR1 KGHDR, CDR2 SFDVKD. V gave up 5 bases and J gave up 5 bases; unmatched junction bases: 7. This CDR3 region has 16 residues. CDR3 sequence (DNA): TGTGCCACCAGTGCCACAGGGACTAGCGGGAGACACGAGCAGTACTTC. Its protein product is CATSATGTSGRHEQYF.

At least ten counts were recorded for this clone. Other DNA sequences within the sample encode an identical CDR3. This rearrangement joins TRBV14 to TRBJ1-6; D is unclear. Germline values: CDR1 SGHDN, CDR2 FVKESK. This CDR3 contains 14 residues. V was trimmed by 0 bases and J by 7 bases, leaving 7 bases between them. CDR3 residues: CASSQEYGNSPLHF. The CDR3 DNA is TGTGCCAGCAGCCAAGAGTACGGGAATTCACCCCTCCACTTT. Together with reference TRBV14 and TRBJ1-6, the CDR3 gives the full variable domain: EAGVTQFPSHSVIEKGQTVTLRCDPISGHDNLYWYRRVMGKEIKFLLHFVKESKQDESGMPNNRFLAERTGGTYSTLKVQPAELEDSGVYFCASSQEYGNSPLHFGNGTRLTVT.

This sequence joins TRBV7-2 and TRBJ2-1, with 7 bases that match TRBD1. V was pared by 4 bases and J by 9 bases, with 6 bases of the junction left unmatched. Germline CDR1 is SGHTA and CDR2 is FQGNSA. The CDR3 is made up of 13 amino acids. CDR3 amino acids: CASSSDRTAEQFF. The CDR3 DNA follows: TGTGCCAGCAGCTCGGACAGGACGGCTGAGCAGTTCTTC.

The V and J genes are TRBV24-1 and TRBJ1-4; D is uncertain. Germline CDR1 KGHDR, CDR2 SFDVKD. V gave up 0 bases and J gave up 0 bases, with 10 bases separating them. The length of the CDR3 is 17 residues. The CDR3 sequence is CATSDLGQTATNEKLFF. CDR3 nucleotides: TGTGCCACCAGTGATTTGGGGCAGACCGCAACTAATGAAAAACTGTTTTTT.

The gene calls are TRBV5-4 and TRBJ2-7; 10 positions match TRBD2. CDR1 is SGHNT, CDR2 YYREEE, per germline (reference sequence). After removal of 0 bases from V and 3 bases from J, the junction contained 3 bases not matched to a gene. The length of the CDR3 is 15 residues. DNA for the CDR3: TGTGCCAGCAGCTTGGAACTAGCGGGACGCTACGAGCAGTACTTC. It codes for CASSLELAGRYEQYF.

The chain is built from TRBV7-9 and TRBJ1-2; D may be TRBD1 (6 bases). This CDR3 comprises 14 residues. The V gene lost 0 bases and the J gene lost 3 bases, with 8 bases spanning the gap. Looked up from germline, CDR1 is SEHNR and CDR2 is FQNEAQ (reference sequence). This chain's CDR3 is CASSLAQGYYGYTF. CDR3 DNA sequence: TGTGCCAGCAGCTTAGCGCAGGGGTACTATGGCTACACCTTC.

The chain is built from TRBV4-1 and TRBJ2-5, with D unclear. Trimming took off 0 bases at V and 8 bases at J, with 10 bases between the two ends. CDR3 length: 13 amino acids. Per the germline V gene, CDR1 is MGHRA and CDR2 is YSYEKL. The CDR3 DNA reads as TGCGCCAGCAGCCAAGAGGAGACTTTCACCCAGTACTTC. Encoded protein: CASSQEETFTQYF.

The chain couples TRBV3-1 (or the pseudogene TRBV3-2) to TRBJ2-3; 7 bases are shared with TRBD2. The germline CDR1 and CDR2 sequences are LGHDT and YNNKEL (reference sequence). The CDR3 contains 16 residues. V trimming: 6 bases; J trimming: 8 bases; junction bases outside the gene matches: 17. The CDR3 here is CASRLSGDYFYGTQYF. The CDR3 nucleotides read TGTGCCAGCAGACTCAGCGGGGATTACTTTTACGGTACGCAGTATTTT.

The CDR3 reads CASSQDAEREADEQYF. CDR3 bases: TGTGCCAGCAGCCAAGATGCGGAGCGGGAGGCGGACGAGCAGTACTTC. The chain employs TRBV3-1 (or the pseudogene TRBV3-2) and TRBJ2-7, with 9 positions matching TRBD2. Germline CDR1 and CDR2: LGHDT and YNNKEL (reference sequence). V dropped 0 bases and J dropped 5; count of bases not matched to a gene: 8. This CDR3 contains 16 residues.

The chain carries TRBV7-9 and TRBJ2-7; D is unresolved. Germline loops: CDR1 SEHNR, CDR2 FQNEAQ (reference sequence). Trimming removed 3 bases at V and 6 bases at J, with 12 bases between. CDR3 size: 13 residues. CDR3 nucleotide sequence: TGTGCCAGCAGCTTCGAGGTGTGGTCCGAGCAGTACTTC. This encodes CASSFEVWSEQYF.

The genes are TRBV28 and TRBJ1-4; D is unclear. The CDR3 is made up of 16 amino acids. V lost 4 bases and J 0 bases, leaving 12 bases between the germline ends. The germline gives CDR1 MDHEN, CDR2 SYDVKM. The CDR3 spells CASSSLRGPTNEKLFF. In DNA, the CDR3 is TGTGCCAGCAGTTCCCTGCGGGGTCCAACTAATGAAAAACTGTTTTTT.